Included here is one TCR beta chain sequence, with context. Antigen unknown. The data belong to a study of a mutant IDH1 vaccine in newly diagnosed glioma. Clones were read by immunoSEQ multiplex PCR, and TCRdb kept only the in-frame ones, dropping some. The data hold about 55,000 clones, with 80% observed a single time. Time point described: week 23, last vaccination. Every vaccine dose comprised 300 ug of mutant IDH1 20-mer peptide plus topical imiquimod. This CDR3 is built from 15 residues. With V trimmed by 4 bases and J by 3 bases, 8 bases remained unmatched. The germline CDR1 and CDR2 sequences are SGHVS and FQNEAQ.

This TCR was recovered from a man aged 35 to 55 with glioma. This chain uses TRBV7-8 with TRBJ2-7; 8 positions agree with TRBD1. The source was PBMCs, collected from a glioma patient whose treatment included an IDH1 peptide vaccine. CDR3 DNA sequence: TGTGCCAGCAGCTCGCCCACGACAGGGGACTACGAGCAGTACTTC. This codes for CASSSPTTGDYEQYF.